Following are 13 T cell receptor beta chains from one sample sequenced in a study of CD8 T cells in ankylosing spondylitis. MiXCR was run by TCRdb on the 5' RACE reads, yielding one entry per CDR3 protein. The data hold approximately 240,000 distinct CDR3 sequences, with 10% to 13% observed a single time. The sample taken for sequencing was blood, either unsorted or a sorted T cell fraction (not recorded which). The receptors were sampled from a male donor with ankylosing spondylitis or in good health (not recorded which).

At least ten counts were recorded for this clonotype. The rearrangement links TRBV15 to TRBJ2-5; TRBD2 matches at 10 bases. Per the germline V gene, CDR1 is LNHNV and CDR2 is YYDKDF (reference sequence). J was trimmed by 5 bases and V by 1 base; bases with no gene match: 10. The CDR3 contains 17 residues. CDR3 protein: CATSRAGKREGPETQYF. DNA for the CDR3: TGTGCCACCAGCAGAGCGGGAAAGCGGGAGGGCCCCGAGACCCAGTACTTC.

The chain recombines TRBV6-2 or TRBV6-3 with TRBJ2-1, with TRBD1 matching over 9 bases. Trimming cost V 2 bases and J 5 bases; bases outside gene matches: 4. This CDR3 has 15 amino acids. Per germline, CDR1 MNHEY and CDR2 SVGEGT. CDR3 DNA: TGTGCCAGCAGTTACACAGGGGGCGCGCACAATGAGCAGTTCTTC. Protein: CASSYTGGAHNEQFF.

This clonotype was observed many times. This chain connects TRBV20-1 to TRBJ1-1; maybe TRBD1 (6 bases). This CDR3 has 12 amino acids. Trimming stripped 6 bases from V and 6 bases from J, with 14 bases between. Germline lookup yields CDR1 DFQATT and CDR2 SNEGSKA (reference sequence). The CDR3 protein is CSARKQGPEAFF. The DNA for the CDR3 is TGCAGTGCCAGAAAACAGGGACCTGAAGCTTTCTTT.

This clonotype appeared many times. V usage is TRBV27 and J usage is TRBJ2-1, with TRBD1 identical over 10 bases. CDR3 size: 15 residues. The V gene end was trimmed by 2 bases and the J gene end by 6 bases; junction bases not matched to a gene: 4. Germline V CDR1 and CDR2: MNHEY, SMNVEV (reference sequence). The CDR3 bases are TGTGCCAGCAGTTTACGGGGACAGGGGTCCAATGAGCAGTTCTTC. It codes for CASSLRGQGSNEQFF.

V gene TRBV7-2 combines with J gene TRBJ2-2, with no clear D. Germline CDR1 reads SGHTA; CDR2 reads FQGNSA. The CDR3 has 16 residues. V was trimmed by 5 bases and J by 2 bases, leaving 15 bases between them. The CDR3 region has the DNA TGTGCCAGCAGCCCCGACCCCTACGGAAACACCGGGGAGCTGTTTTTT. It is translated as CASSPDPYGNTGELFF.

The V gene is TRBV18, the J gene TRBJ2-1, with 11 nucleotides matching TRBD2. The CDR3 extends over 15 amino acids. Germline CDR1 reads KGHSH; CDR2 reads LQKENI. The ends lost 6 bases at V and 7 bases at J; junction bases unmatched: 8. The CDR3 loop is CASSPGTSGWNEQFF. The CDR3 DNA is TGTGCCAGCTCCCCCGGGACTAGCGGATGGAATGAGCAGTTCTTC. Using reference TRBV18 and TRBJ2-1 for the parts outside the CDR3, the full variable domain is NAGVMQNPRHLVRRRGQEARLRCSPMKGHSHVYWYRQLPEEGLKFMVYLQKENIIDESGMPKERFSAEFPKEGPSILRIQQVVRGDSAAYFCASSPGTSGWNEQFFGPGTRLTVL.

The gene calls are TRBV20-1 and TRBJ2-7, with 8 bases fitting TRBD1. The CDR3 extends over 14 amino acids. The V gene end was trimmed by 2 bases and the J gene end by 0 bases; junction bases not matched to a gene: 3. Germline values: CDR1 DFQATT, CDR2 SNEGSKA (reference sequence). The CDR3 DNA is TGCAGTGCTAGAAGGACAGGGAGCTCCTACGAGCAGTACTTC. Translation: CSARRTGSSYEQYF.

This clonotype was picked up a small number of times. The chain links TRBV7-2 to TRBJ2-1, with D possibly TRBD1 on 5 matching bases. CDR1 SGHTA and CDR2 FQGNSA come from the germline V gene. The CDR3 extends over 15 amino acids. The V and J ends lost 3 bases and 7 bases respectively, with 16 bases between them. The CDR3 DNA sequence: TGTGCCAGCAGCTTCGACAGTGGCTCAGGGAATGAGCAGTTCTTC. It is translated as CASSFDSGSGNEQFF.

The V gene is TRBV25-1, the J gene TRBJ1-4; tentatively, D is TRBD1 (5 bases). This CDR3 spans 14 amino acids. Germline loops: CDR1 MGHDK, CDR2 SYGVNS. V lost 1 base to trimming and J lost 6 bases, with 9 bases between them. Here the CDR3 DNA reads TGTGCCAGCAGTGAATCGTGGGACGATGAAAAACTGTTTTTT. It is translated as CASSESWDDEKLFF.

The table lists this clonotype with many counts. The chain combines TRBV10-3 with TRBJ2-3; tentatively, D is TRBD2 (6 bases). Trimming took off 8 bases at V and 6 bases at J, with 15 bases between the two ends. Germline values: CDR1 ENHRY, CDR2 SYGVKD. CDR3 length: 13 amino acids. The CDR3 DNA reads TGTGCCATCGGAGGGGAGGTCGGTGATACGCAGTATTTT. Protein product: CAIGGEVGDTQYF.

CDR3 amino acids: CASSLEGTANSPLHF. CDR3 nucleotides: TGTGCCAGCAGCTTAGAAGGGACAGCGAATTCACCCCTCCACTTT. The chain joins TRBV11-3 to TRBJ1-6; 7 nucleotides match TRBD1. The V gene end was trimmed by 0 bases and the J gene end by 7 bases; junction bases not matched to a gene: 3. The CDR3 is 15 residues long. CDR1 is SGHNT, CDR2 YENEEA, per germline.

In this sample, this clonotype turned up many times. This rearrangement joins TRBV5-1 to TRBJ2-7; 7 nucleotides agree with TRBD2. Germline CDR1 and CDR2: SGHRS and YFSETQ. V was pared by 0 bases and J by 3 bases, with 6 bases of the junction left unmatched. The CDR3 is 15 residues long. The CDR3 here is CASSLDGSGDYEQYF. CDR3 in DNA: TGCGCCAGCAGCTTGGACGGCAGCGGGGACTACGAGCAGTACTTC.

Ten or more counts support this clonotype. The chain couples TRBV29-1 to TRBJ2-7; D not resolved. Germline values: CDR1 SQVTM, CDR2 ANQGSEA. V lost 4 bases to trimming and J lost 2 bases, with 15 bases between them. The CDR3 is 14 amino acids. The CDR3 loop reads CSVAYSGPPYEQYF. CDR3 DNA: TGCAGCGTTGCCTATTCAGGACCCCCCTACGAGCAGTACTTC.